This T cell receptor beta chain came from a study of T cell changes during pregnancy in multiple sclerosis. The CDR3 length is 13 residues. Germline V gene lookup returns CDR1 SGHRS and CDR2 YFSETQ. With 6 bases removed from V and 3 bases from J, the gap between germline ends came to 13 bases. Clones were read by immunoSEQ multiplex PCR, and TCRdb kept only the in-frame ones, dropping some. The profile covers more than 65,000 clones, with 90% to 95% appearing a single time and 0.9% to 1.2% taken by the ten largest. The source material was peripheral blood, sampled in the first trimester of pregnancy. This chain joins TRBV5-1 and TRBJ2-7; tentatively, D is TRBD2 (6 bases). The sequence came from a female donor with multiple sclerosis, enrolled in a pregnancy study. In DNA form, the CDR3 reads TGCGCCAGCACGTTTAGGGGAGGCTACGAGCAGTACTTC. Protein: CASTFRGGYEQYF.